Below are 28 T cell receptor beta chains sequenced from a single sample in a study of response to subunit inactivated influenza vaccine. TCRdb processed the RT-PCR reads anew with MiXCR; each CDR3 protein has one entry. In the table there are hundreds of thousands of distinct CDR3 sequences, about a fifth of which are singletons. The sequencing used PBMCs from blood, collected about 20 months after vaccination. The receptors were gathered from a man between 50 and 69 years old who received an inactivated influenza vaccine.

As DNA, the CDR3 is TGTGCCATCAGTGAGTTCCTAGCGGTGCAGAGGGATGAGCAGTTCTTC. Translation gives CAISEFLAVQRDEQFF. V and J are TRBV10-3 and TRBJ2-1, with TRBD2 matching over 7 bases. J gave up 8 bases and V 1 base, and 11 bases lay outside the gene matches. The CDR3 totals 16 residues. Germline-derived CDR1 and CDR2 are ENHRY and SYGVKD.

The gene calls are TRBV13 and TRBJ2-7; D is possibly TRBD2 (6 bases). The CDR3 contains 14 residues. The V and J ends lost 5 bases and 0 bases respectively, with 11 bases between them. Germline V gene sequence: CDR1 PRHDT, CDR2 FYEKMQ (reference sequence). CDR3 bases: TGTGCCAGCAGCCGGGGACTGAACTCCTACGAGCAGTACTTC. As protein: CASSRGLNSYEQYF.

The rearrangement links TRBV5-1 to TRBJ2-5, with 7 bases fitting TRBD2. CDR1 is SGHRS, CDR2 YFSETQ, per germline. Trimming at V came to 3 bases and at J to 1 base, leaving 9 bases not matched to a gene. The CDR3 has 16 amino acids. The CDR3 sequence: CASSSSASGPQETQYF. For the CDR3, the DNA is TGCGCCAGCAGCTCCTCGGCTAGCGGTCCCCAAGAGACCCAGTACTTC.

CDR3 bases: TGCAGTGCCAAAACTAGCGGGGTGAGCTCCTACAATGAGCAGTTCTTC. Amino acids: CSAKTSGVSSYNEQFF. V gene TRBV20-1 combines with J gene TRBJ2-1; 10 nucleotides align to TRBD2. CDR1 and CDR2 from the germline V gene are DFQATT and SNEGSKA (reference sequence). The CDR3 is 16 residues long. Trimming at V came to 6 bases and at J to 0 bases, leaving 8 bases not matched to a gene.

The V gene is TRBV7-2, the J gene TRBJ1-2, with 8 bases fitting TRBD1. This CDR3 spans 15 amino acids. The V segment lost 4 bases and the J segment 4 bases; nucleotides outside the gene matches: 8. Germline CDR1 reads SGHTA; CDR2 reads FQGNSA. The CDR3 DNA reads TGTGCCAGCAGCTATCAGGCAGGGGGCATCTATGGCTACACCTTC. This gives the protein CASSYQAGGIYGYTF.

The gene calls are TRBV5-1 and TRBJ1-3; D remains ambiguous. In germline, CDR1 is SGHRS, CDR2 YFSETQ. The length of the CDR3 is 15 residues. Trimming shortened V by 5 bases and J by 4 bases, and 16 bases separated the two germline ends. CDR3 residues: CASRAEGSGGNTIYF. The DNA for the CDR3 is TGCGCCAGCAGAGCGGAGGGCTCTGGAGGAAACACCATATATTTT.

There are many counts of this clonotype. V and J are TRBV27 and TRBJ2-4, with 7 positions matching TRBD1. The CDR3 has 18 residues. With 5 bases clipped from V and 2 bases from J, the junction kept 15 bases outside the gene matches. In germline, CDR1 is MNHEY, CDR2 SMNVEV (reference sequence). The CDR3 here is CASSVKSTGVNPKNIQYF. The CDR3 DNA reads as TGTGCCAGCAGTGTCAAATCCACAGGGGTCAATCCCAAAAACATTCAGTACTTC.

The chain links TRBV19 to TRBJ1-5; D not certain. CDR1 and CDR2 (germline): LNHDA, SQIVND (reference sequence). Trimming shortened V by 3 bases and J by 11 bases, and 20 bases separated the two germline ends. CDR3 size: 15 residues. The DNA for the CDR3 is TGTGCCAGTAGTATTGCGGACGTGGGCCTTACCTCCCAGCATTTT. Protein product: CASSIADVGLTSQHF.

This chain joins TRBV20-1 and TRBJ2-3; 8 bases map to TRBD2. J gave up 4 bases and V 5 bases, and 11 bases lay outside the gene matches. The CDR3 length is 15 residues. Germline CDR1 reads DFQATT; CDR2 reads SNEGSKA (reference sequence). CDR3 in amino acids: CSAFQSGSVADTQYF. CDR3 DNA sequence: TGCAGTGCTTTCCAGAGCGGGAGTGTCGCAGATACGCAGTATTTT.

V usage is TRBV19 and J usage is TRBJ1-2; a possible D gene is TRBD1 (5 bases). Deletions cut 1 base from V and 7 bases from J, with 7 bases between. From germline, CDR1 is LNHDA and CDR2 SQIVND (reference sequence). CDR3 length: 12 amino acids. The CDR3 DNA follows: TGTGCCAGTAGTATAGGGGGCTCTGGCTACACCTTC. Protein sequence: CASSIGGSGYTF.

The CDR3 loop reads CASSVASGRAYNEQFF. The CDR3 DNA is TGTGCCAGCAGCGTAGCTAGCGGGAGGGCCTACAATGAGCAGTTCTTC. The chain links TRBV9 to TRBJ2-1; TRBD2 aligns across 12 bases. This CDR3 is 16 amino acids long. Per the germline V gene, CDR1 is SGDLS and CDR2 is YYNGEE. V was pared by 0 bases and J by 2 bases, with 0 bases of the junction left unmatched.

The chain couples TRBV20-1 to TRBJ2-1, with TRBD2 as a possible D gene (5 bases). V shed 0 bases and J shed 9 bases, with 12 bases lying between them. Germline V lookup: CDR1 DFQATT, CDR2 SNEGSKA (reference sequence). CDR3 length: 13 amino acids. The CDR3 DNA follows: TGCAGTGCTAGAGATTTGTTAGGAGGTGAGCAGTTCTTC. It encodes CSARDLLGGEQFF.

The chain joins TRBV7-9 to TRBJ2-1, with TRBD2 as a possible D gene (5 bases). Germline lookup yields CDR1 SEHNR and CDR2 FQNEAQ (reference sequence). V was cut by 1 base and J by 0 bases, with 10 bases left in between. The CDR3 has 16 amino acids. The chain's CDR3 is CASSLGLLISYNEQFF. The CDR3 region has the DNA TGTGCCAGCAGCTTAGGACTACTCATCTCCTACAATGAGCAGTTCTTC.

The V call is TRBV20-1, the J call TRBJ1-6; 8 nucleotides align to TRBD1. The CDR3 runs to 17 residues. V dropped 3 bases and J dropped 1; count of bases not matched to a gene: 8. Germline V gene sequence: CDR1 DFQATT, CDR2 SNEGSKA (reference sequence). The CDR3 region is CSARSTGGRSYNSPLHF. DNA of the CDR3: TGCAGTGCTAGGTCAACAGGGGGGAGGTCCTATAATTCACCCCTCCACTTT.

This clonotype turned up a few times. The chain recombines TRBV7-9 with TRBJ2-7; the D is unclear. The CDR3 has 14 residues. Germline CDR1 is SEHNR and CDR2 is FQNEAQ (reference sequence). V dropped 4 bases and J dropped 3 bases, with 13 bases sitting between them. The CDR3 DNA reads as TGTGCCAGCAGCTCAAGCCCTTTTTTCTACGAGCAGTACTTC. It specifies CASSSSPFFYEQYF.

The gene calls are TRBV30 and TRBJ1-3; 8 bases line up with TRBD1. The germline V gene encodes CDR1 GTSNPN and CDR2 SVGIG (reference sequence). Trimming took 7 bases from V and 0 from J; bases not matched to a gene: 8. This CDR3 contains 15 residues. DNA for the CDR3: TGTGCCTCCGGGACAGGCTTTTTCTCTGGAAACACCATATATTTT. It is translated as CASGTGFFSGNTIYF. Combining the CDR3 with reference TRBV30 and TRBJ1-3 gives the whole variable domain SQTIHQWPATLVQPVGSPLSLECTVEGTSNPNLYWYRQAAGRGLQLLFYSVGIGQISSEVPQNLSASRPQDRQFILSSKKLLLSDSGFYLCASGTGFFSGNTIYFGEGSWLTVV.

At least ten counts were recorded for this clonotype. CDR3 DNA sequence: TGTGCCAGCAGTTCTCGGGCCCTTGGGGGCAATCAGCCCCAGCATTTT. This codes for CASSSRALGGNQPQHF. The J gene is TRBJ1-5, the V gene TRBV6-5; D call uncertain. CDR3 length: 16 amino acids. The germline CDR1 and CDR2 sequences are MNHEY and SVGAGI. Deletions cut 4 bases from V and 2 bases from J, with 15 bases between.

This chain connects TRBV6-2 or TRBV6-3 to TRBJ2-1, with D perhaps given as TRBD1 or TRBD2 (5 bases each). The V end was cut by 5 bases, the J end by 5 bases, with 19 bases between. Germline assignment: CDR1 MNHEY and CDR2 SVGEGT. This CDR3 is 16 amino acids long. DNA for the CDR3: TGTGCCAGCAGTGGACTGGGACGGCTAAAGAACAATGAGCAGTTCTTC. Its protein is CASSGLGRLKNNEQFF.

The chain employs TRBV4-2 and TRBJ2-4; 12 positions agree with TRBD1. Trimming cost V 2 bases and J 9 bases; bases outside gene matches: 5. This CDR3 has 15 residues. CDR1 LGHNA and CDR2 YNFKEQ come from the germline V gene. The CDR3 protein is CASSQPGQGAGIQYF. Here the CDR3 DNA reads TGTGCCAGCAGCCAACCGGGACAGGGGGCTGGCATTCAGTACTTC.

The chain joins TRBV5-1 to TRBJ1-2, with TRBD1 identical over 8 bases. CDR3 length: 15 residues. Germline V gene data show CDR1 as SGHRS and CDR2 as YFSETQ. V shed 4 bases, J shed 4 bases, and the junction held 9 bases outside the gene matches. CDR3 sequence: CASSTRTGPAYGYTF. DNA of the CDR3: TGCGCCAGCAGCACCCGGACAGGGCCCGCCTATGGCTACACCTTC.

Only a few counts were recorded for this clonotype. This sequence joins TRBV27 and TRBJ2-3; 8 bases agree with TRBD1. With V trimmed by 5 bases and J by 3 bases, 4 bases remained unmatched. The CDR3 has 14 amino acids. Looked up from germline, CDR1 is MNHEY and CDR2 is SMNVEV (reference sequence). CDR3 sequence: CASSRTGRTDTQYF. DNA for the CDR3: TGTGCCAGCAGTCGGACAGGGAGGACAGATACGCAGTATTTT.

On this clonotype itself: A single base separates this from a much larger clone, so it may be a read error. CDR3 in DNA: TGTGCCAGCAGTTCTCAGGGGGCGGCTGATGAAAAACTGTTTTTT. This translates into CASSSQGAADEKLFF. The chain links TRBV12-3 or TRBV12-4 to TRBJ1-4; 8 nucleotides align to TRBD1. V lost 4 bases to trimming and J lost 6 bases; unmatched junction nucleotides: 7. The CDR3 consists of 15 residues.

This chain connects TRBV7-6 to TRBJ1-3; no clear D. The CDR3 spans 14 residues. Germline CDR1 reads SGHVS; CDR2 reads FNYEAQ. V was shortened by 2 bases and J by 0 bases, with 5 bases between the two germline ends. The CDR3 sequence: CASSLWSSGNTIYF. The CDR3 nucleotides read TGTGCCAGCAGCTTATGGAGCTCTGGAAACACCATATATTTT.

The chain couples TRBV28 to TRBJ2-2; 9 bases map to TRBD1. The CDR3 spans 19 residues. Germline V gene data show CDR1 as MDHEN and CDR2 as SYDVKM. V shed 2 bases and J 6 bases; nucleotides not matched to a gene: 16. The CDR3 loop is CASSLPGQGVWRSAGELFF. DNA of the CDR3: TGTGCCAGCAGTTTACCGGGACAGGGAGTTTGGAGGTCAGCCGGGGAGCTGTTTTTT.

The chain is built from TRBV19 and TRBJ2-3; 7 nucleotides match TRBD1. Germline V lookup: CDR1 LNHDA, CDR2 SQIVND (reference sequence). This CDR3 region has 13 residues. The V and J ends lost 6 bases and 2 bases, in that order; junction bases with no gene match: 2. The CDR3 DNA follows: TGTGCCAGTAGGGACAGGAACACAGATACGCAGTATTTT. It translates to CASRDRNTDTQYF. Full variable domain (remainder filled in from reference TRBV19 and TRBJ2-3): DGGITQSPKYLFRKEGQNVTLSCEQNLNHDAMYWYRQDPGQGLRLIYYSQIVNDFQKGDIAEGYSVSREKKESFPLTVTSAQKNPTAFYLCASRDRNTDTQYFGPGTRLTVL.

This chain connects TRBV5-6 to TRBJ1-1, with D maybe TRBD1 (5 bases). Germline CDR1 SGHDT, CDR2 YYEEEE. Trimming removed 4 bases at V and 4 bases at J, with 17 bases between. The CDR3 sequence is 15 residues long. The CDR3 region has the DNA TGTGCCAGCAGCGGGGGGTCCATTCGGGGCACTGAAGCTTTCTTT. Translating gives CASSGGSIRGTEAFF.

J is TRBJ2-7 and V is TRBV20-1, with D possibly being TRBD2 (5 bases). Germline values: CDR1 DFQATT, CDR2 SNEGSKA (reference sequence). With 5 bases removed from V and 1 base from J, the gap between germline ends came to 9 bases. CDR3 size: 12 residues. The CDR3 protein is CSARTYSYEQYF. The CDR3 DNA follows: TGCAGTGCTCGGACTTATTCCTACGAGCAGTACTTC.

The genes are TRBV5-1 and TRBJ2-2; perhaps TRBD1 as D (6 bases). The germline V and J ends were trimmed by 2 bases and 5 bases, with 10 bases remaining between them. CDR1 is SGHRS and CDR2 is YFSETQ in the germline V gene. CDR3 length: 14 amino acids. The CDR3 DNA is TGCGCCAGCAGCTTACCAGGGGAAACCGGGGAGCTGTTTTTT. Protein: CASSLPGETGELFF.